This T cell receptor beta chain was retrieved from a study of blood T cell repertoires in COVID-19. V was trimmed by 5 bases and J by 8 bases, leaving 15 bases between them. The CDR3 extends over 13 amino acids. Germline CDR1 LNHDA, CDR2 SQIVND (reference sequence). Generated by immunoSEQ multiplex PCR, the TCRdb table keeps only in-frame clones and is missing some. This table has under 300,000 clones, roughly 83% appearing once. The chain is built from TRBV19 and TRBJ1-2; D is uncertain. Sequenced sample: peripheral blood. This sequence originates from an elderly man with acute or convalescent COVID-19. The DNA for the CDR3 is TGTGCCAGTAGTTCACGGATAGGAGACGGCTACACCTTC. Amino acids: CASSSRIGDGYTF.